This T cell receptor (beta chain) was captured by sequencing in a study of blood T cell repertoires in COVID-19 (dated by TCRdb to the early 2020s). Concerning the study at large: The collaborator samples originated in the United States, Italy and Spain and spanned the acute and convalescent phases of COVID-19. The dataset comprised deeply sampled blood TCRbeta repertoires from subjects exposed to, actively infected with, or recovered from COVID-19. The samples were drawn from the first 160 participants of the ongoing ImmuneRACE study and from 950 to 1,500 subjects provided by 6 global collaborators. Nearly every sample came with metadata listing a de-identified subject ID, COVID-19 status, age in years and sex. The material from the prospective study consisted of cDNA or gDNA derived from T cells, B-cell-depleted T cells, or PBMCs. The repertoires were released in a freely available public database meant as a resource for research on the immune response to SARS-CoV-2. Where available, HLA class I and class II types were obtained from metadata supplied by the sample provider rather than from assay-based typing. The paper as a whole reports these results and caveats: Clinical and demographic metadata were provided uncurated, with the amount varying by source and participant.

TCRbeta CDR3 regions were amplified from genomic DNA using the immunoSEQ Assay, a bias-controlled multiplex PCR. The authors' analysis ran thus. Within the assay, amplification of reference gene primers was used to estimate how many nucleated cells each sample contained. To quantify the absolute abundance of each unique TCRbeta CDR3 rearrangement, sequence reads were collapsed and filtered. Productive Simpson clonality was computed per sample as the square root of Simpson's diversity index over productive rearrangements. TCRdb holds this immuneACCESS table with in-frame rearrangements only. Some clones are missing; in checked studies, unresolved V genes explain under half, and the rest has no known cause. The V and J calls and clone size are taken from that table; D and trimming were inferred from the DNA. For this sample the table gives 280,000 or so clones, of which approximately 91% were detected only once. Jointly, the top ten make up 9.4% of the sample.

For this clone: The clone's antigen remains unknown. No base-level quality is on record; no much larger clone is a single base apart.

Each collaborating institution followed its own protocols to collect whole blood in K2EDTA tubes. For TCRbeta analysis, collaborators shipped samples as frozen whole blood, isolated PBMCs, or DNA extracted from either of those sample types. Including cysteine and phenylalanine, the CDR3 has 16 amino acids. The entry retains the CDR3 DNA only, 48 bases that are in frame from base 1. The V end gives up 5 bases and the J end 2 bases, leaving 9 bases in the junction not matched to a gene. CDR1 SGHTA and CDR2 FQGNSA are derived from the germline V gene. Sequencing was performed on peripheral blood. The sequence derives from a man younger than 35 with active or convalescent COVID-19. In this chain, TRBV7-2 is recombined with TRBJ2-7; TRBD2 lines up with 10 middle nucleotides. CDR3 sequence: CASSPEYSGGTYEQYF. In nucleotides, the sequence is TGTGCCAGCAGCCCGGAATATAGCGGGGGGACCTACGAGCAGTACTTC.